This TCR beta chain was found in a study of cytomegalovirus exposure and HLA in healthy donors. The study ran its PCR with 60 Vbeta and 13 Jbeta primers. Produced via immunoSEQ multiplex PCR; TCRdb's table is partial and in-frame only. The sample's table shows 180,000 or so clones. In the case of this clone: The sample carries other DNA sequences with the same CDR3.

The CDR3 length is 15 residues. The junction had 6 bases not matched to a gene; V was cut back by 4 bases and J by 5 bases. Germline V lookup: CDR1 SGHTS, CDR2 YDEGEE. This sequence joins TRBV5-8 and TRBJ2-5; 12 nucleotides align to TRBD2. This TCR came from a woman between 18 and 29 years old in good health and CMV-seropositive. The sequenced sample was PBMCs. CDR3 region: CASSPGLAGGETQYF. CDR3 in DNA: TGTGCCAGCAGCCCAGGGCTAGCGGGAGGGGAGACCCAGTACTTC.